This T cell receptor (beta chain) is from a study of identical twins. It was template switching that added a universal primer site, and there were unique molecular identifiers on the cDNA. TCRdb analysed the 5' RACE reads with MiXCR anew, one entry per CDR3 protein. The top ten hold under 3% of the sample, which has roughly 570,000 distinct CDR3 sequences, around a tenth seen once. As regards this clonotype: Its antigen is as yet unknown.

General study findings and limits: Not following the same donors, the study drew its conclusions from cross-sectional statistical analysis.

V lost 2 bases and J lost 0, with 14 bases in between. The CDR3 is made up of 16 amino acids. Germline CDR1 reads KGHSH; CDR2 reads LQKENI. The sample was also linked to a second study, of yellow fever vaccine responses in identical twins.

V usage is TRBV18 and J usage is TRBJ2-7; tentative D call: TRBD2 (6 bases). This TCR derives from a woman between 18 and 29 years old in good health. The sequenced sample was PBMCs. The CDR3 DNA reads TGTGCCAGCTCACCAAAGGAGGGGATCTACTCCTACGAGCAGTACTTC. Residues: CASSPKEGIYSYEQYF. Filled out from reference TRBV18 and TRBJ2-7, the complete variable domain reads NAGVMQNPRHLVRRRGQEARLRCSPMKGHSHVYWYRQLPEEGLKFMVYLQKENIIDESGMPKERFSAEFPKEGPSILRIQQVVRGDSAAYFCASSPKEGIYSYEQYFGPGTRLTVT.